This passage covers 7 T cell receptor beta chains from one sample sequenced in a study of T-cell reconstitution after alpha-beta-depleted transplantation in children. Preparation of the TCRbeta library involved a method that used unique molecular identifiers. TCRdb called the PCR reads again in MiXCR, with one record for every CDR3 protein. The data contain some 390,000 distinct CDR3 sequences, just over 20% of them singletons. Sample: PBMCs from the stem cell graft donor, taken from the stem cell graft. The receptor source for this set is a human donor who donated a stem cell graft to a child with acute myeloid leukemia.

The CDR3: CASTRTSGDNEQFF. The CDR3 nucleotides read TGTGCCAGCACGAGGACTAGCGGAGACAATGAGCAGTTCTTC. The chain employs TRBV12-3 or TRBV12-4 and TRBJ2-1; 10 bases fit TRBD2. Trimming removed 7 bases from V and 5 bases from J; junction bases left unmatched: 5. This CDR3 is built from 14 residues.

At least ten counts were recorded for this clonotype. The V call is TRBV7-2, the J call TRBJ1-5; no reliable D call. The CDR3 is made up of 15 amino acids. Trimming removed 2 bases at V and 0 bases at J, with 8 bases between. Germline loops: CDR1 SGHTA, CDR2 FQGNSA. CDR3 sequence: CASSLTYGSNQPQHF. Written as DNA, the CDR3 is TGTGCCAGCAGCTTAACATACGGTAGCAATCAGCCCCAGCATTTT.

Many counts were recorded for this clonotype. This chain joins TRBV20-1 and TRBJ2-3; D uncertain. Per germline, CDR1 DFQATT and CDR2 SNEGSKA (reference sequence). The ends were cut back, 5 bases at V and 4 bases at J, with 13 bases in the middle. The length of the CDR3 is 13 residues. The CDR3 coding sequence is TGCAGTGCTGATGGGCTAGTCTCAGATACGCAGTATTTT. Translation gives CSADGLVSDTQYF.

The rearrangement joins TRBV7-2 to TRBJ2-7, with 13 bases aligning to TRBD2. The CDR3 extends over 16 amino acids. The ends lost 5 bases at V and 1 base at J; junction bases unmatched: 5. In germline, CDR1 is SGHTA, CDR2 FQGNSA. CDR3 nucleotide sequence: TGTGCCAGCAGCGTATCGGGACTAGCGGGATCCTACGAGCAGTACTTC. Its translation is CASSVSGLAGSYEQYF. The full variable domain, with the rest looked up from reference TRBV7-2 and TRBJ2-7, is GAGVSQSPSNKVTEKGKDVELRCDPISGHTALYWYRQSLGQGLEFLIYFQGNSAPDKSGLPSDRFSAERTGGSVSTLTIQRTQQEDSAVYLCASSVSGLAGSYEQYFGPGTRLTVT.

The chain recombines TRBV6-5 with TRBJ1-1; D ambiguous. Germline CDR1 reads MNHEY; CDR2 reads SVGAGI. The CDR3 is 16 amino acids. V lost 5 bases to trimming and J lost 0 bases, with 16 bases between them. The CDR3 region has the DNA TGTGCCAGCAGTCAGCTTCAGACACTACTGAACACTGAAGCTTTCTTT. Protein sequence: CASSQLQTLLNTEAFF.

CDR3 nucleotides: TGCAGTGCCAAGAGGAATGAGCAGTTCTTC. As protein: CSAKRNEQFF. The chain joins TRBV20-1 to TRBJ2-1; D uncertain. The V and J ends lost 6 bases and 7 bases respectively, with 7 bases between them. The germline gives CDR1 DFQATT, CDR2 SNEGSKA (reference sequence). The CDR3 length is 10 residues.

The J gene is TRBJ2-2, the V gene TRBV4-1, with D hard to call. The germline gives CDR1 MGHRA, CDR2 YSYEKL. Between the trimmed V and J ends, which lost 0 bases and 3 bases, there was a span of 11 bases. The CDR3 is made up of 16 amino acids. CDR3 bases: TGCGCCAGCAGCCAAGATTGGGCTACTGACACCGGGGAGCTGTTTTTT. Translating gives CASSQDWATDTGELFF.